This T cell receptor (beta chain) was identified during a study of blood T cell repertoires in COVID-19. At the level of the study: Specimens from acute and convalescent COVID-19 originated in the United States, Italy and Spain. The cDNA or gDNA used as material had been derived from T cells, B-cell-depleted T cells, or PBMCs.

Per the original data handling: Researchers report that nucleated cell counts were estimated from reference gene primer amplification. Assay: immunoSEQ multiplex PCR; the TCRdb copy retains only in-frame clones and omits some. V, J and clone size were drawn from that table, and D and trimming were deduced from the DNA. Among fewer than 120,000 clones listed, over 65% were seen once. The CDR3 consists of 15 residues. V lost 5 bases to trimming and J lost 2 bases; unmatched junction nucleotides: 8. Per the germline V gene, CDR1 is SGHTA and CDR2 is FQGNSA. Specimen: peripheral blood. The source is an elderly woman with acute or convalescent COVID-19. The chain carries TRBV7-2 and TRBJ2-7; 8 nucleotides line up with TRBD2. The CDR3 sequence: CASSGGGTSAYEQYF. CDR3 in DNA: TGTGCCAGCAGCGGCGGGGGGACATCTGCCTACGAGCAGTACTTC.